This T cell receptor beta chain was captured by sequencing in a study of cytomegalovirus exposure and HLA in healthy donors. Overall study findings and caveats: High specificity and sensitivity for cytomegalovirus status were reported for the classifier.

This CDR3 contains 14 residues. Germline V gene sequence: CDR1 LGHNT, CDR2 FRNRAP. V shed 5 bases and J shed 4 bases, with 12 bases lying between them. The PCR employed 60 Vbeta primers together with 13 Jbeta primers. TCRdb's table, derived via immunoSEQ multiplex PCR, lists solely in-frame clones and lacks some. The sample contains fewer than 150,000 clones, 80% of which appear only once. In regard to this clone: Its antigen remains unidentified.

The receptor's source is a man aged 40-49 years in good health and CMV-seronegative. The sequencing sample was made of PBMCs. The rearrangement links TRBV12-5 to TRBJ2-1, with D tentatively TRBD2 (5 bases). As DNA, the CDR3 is TGTGCTAGTGGTCGGTCTAGCAGTTACAATGAGCAGTTCTTC. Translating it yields CASGRSSSYNEQFF.